A single sample gave rise to the 6 T cell receptor beta chains below, sequenced in a study of T cell responses to AZD1222 COVID-19 vaccine. Assay used: immunoSEQ multiplex PCR; TCRdb lists only in-frame clones, some missing. Of 150,000 to 180,000 clones listed, around nine tenths are singletons. Sequenced material: peripheral blood, taken after recovery from COVID-19. These receptors all stem from an adult who had recovered from COVID-19.

DNA of the CDR3: TGTGCCAGCAGCCCAACCCACAGGGGCACTGAAGCTTTCTTT. Encoded protein: CASSPTHRGTEAFF. The chain uses TRBV9 and TRBJ1-1; 7 bases match TRBD1. CDR3 length: 14 residues. V lost 4 bases, J lost 4 bases, and 7 bases stayed unmatched. Germline CDR1 reads SGDLS; CDR2 reads YYNGEE.

This sequence joins TRBV14 and TRBJ1-2; 8 bases are a match to TRBD1. CDR3 length: 14 amino acids. V dropped 2 bases and J dropped 4; count of bases not matched to a gene: 3. Germline CDR1 and CDR2: SGHDN and FVKESK. The CDR3 is CASSQPTGGYGYTF. The CDR3 coding sequence is TGTGCCAGCAGCCAACCAACAGGGGGCTATGGCTACACCTTC.

The chain uses TRBV7-6 and TRBJ1-6; possible D gene TRBD1, 5 bases. The CDR3 has 17 residues. The V end lost 1 base, the J end lost 3 bases, and 13 bases lay between the germline ends. Germline V gene data show CDR1 as SGHVS and CDR2 as FNYEAQ. The CDR3 protein is CASSLVPTQDYNSPLHF. The CDR3 nucleotides read TGTGCCAGCAGCTTAGTACCCACACAGGACTATAATTCACCCCTCCACTTT.

This chain connects TRBV29-1 to TRBJ1-1; D uncertain. This CDR3 has 13 amino acids. V dropped 3 bases and J dropped 1 base, with 9 bases sitting between them. CDR1 is SQVTM, CDR2 ANQGSEA, per germline. The CDR3 DNA is TGCAGCGTTGACCGGACGGGGAACACTGAAGCTTTCTTT. Its protein is CSVDRTGNTEAFF.

The chain links TRBV6-5 to TRBJ2-7, with a possible D match to TRBD2 (5 bases). The ends were cut back, 2 bases at V and 0 bases at J, with 8 bases in the middle. Germline loops: CDR1 MNHEY, CDR2 SVGAGI. CDR3 length equals 14 residues. The CDR3 DNA sequence: TGTGCCAGCAGTTACATCGAGGGCTCCTACGAGCAGTACTTC. This codes for CASSYIEGSYEQYF.

This chain uses TRBV28 with TRBJ2-5, with D unresolved. CDR1 and CDR2 from the germline V gene are MDHEN and SYDVKM. The germline V and J ends were trimmed by 3 bases and 7 bases, with 12 bases remaining between them. The CDR3 has 13 amino acids. The CDR3 region is CASSLVYPRTQYF. CDR3 DNA: TGTGCCAGCAGTTTGGTCTACCCGAGGACCCAGTACTTC.